This T cell receptor (beta chain) was captured in a study of regulatory T cells in long-lasting Graves disease (dated by TCRdb to 2020 to 2023). A note on the overall study: Antithyroid drugs had been taken for less than 3 months by newly diagnosed Graves' disease patients. The study was registered as a clinical trial and conducted in China. This study used TCR sequencing and RNA sequencing of peripheral blood to compare persistent Graves' disease patients against newly diagnosed Graves' disease patients. A total of approximately 35 samples underwent TCR sequencing: about 13 from persistent and about 20 from newly diagnosed Graves' disease patients. What the work shows at the level of the full study, not this receptor alone: Only the TCR beta chain was sequenced and analyzed. TRBV28, TRBJ1-2 and TRBJ2-5 were preferentially used in persistent disease, while TRBV20-1 and TRBJ2-1 were favored in newly diagnosed disease. Persistent patients shared more public clonotypes among themselves (under 3,000) than newly diagnosed patients did (more than 950). Peripheral blood alone was examined, since thyroid tissue, which constituted the primary lesion, could not be accessed. Compared with newly diagnosed patients, patients with persistent Graves' disease had lower TCR Shannon entropy and fewer highly expanded clones, which suggests clonal expansion. The authors acknowledged the small sample size as a limitation that may reduce accuracy.

The intended sense of this specimen's time point label: newly diagnosed GD, antithyroid drugs for less than 3 months. For both TCR sequencing and RNA sequencing, RNA was extracted from PBMCs in TRIzol. The diagnosis of Graves' disease followed American Thyroid Association guidelines. Patients were recruited from an endocrinology department in Xi'an, China. From each patient, 8 to 10 milliliters of peripheral blood was collected into an EDTA anticoagulant tube. Ficoll Paque Plus density gradient separation was used to isolate PBMCs, and no further T cell sorting was performed. An Agilent 2100 Bioanalyzer and agarose gel were used to check RNA quality, and a NanoDrop 2000 was used to measure RNA concentration. The library was built by means of multiplex PCR. The run used an Illumina HiSeq 4000. iRepertoire HTBI primers and Arm-PCR amplification of CDR3 regions were used to construct TCR beta libraries. Before sequencing, the PCR products underwent gel purification. The original methods were these. Across samples, 60 to 80 TRBV and 13 to 15 TRBJ segments were identified and used for gene usage analysis of CDR3 amino acid clonotypes. COPE and FqMerger were used to merge the filtered high-quality paired reads into contigs. BLAST was used to align contigs to IMGT TRBV, TRBD and TRBJ reference genes, and CDR3 was defined according to IMGT. Highly expanded clones were defined as clonotypes with a frequency above 0.1%. Shannon entropy served as the measure of repertoire diversity, while the Gini coefficient captured V-J evenness. A clonotype was considered public if more than one individual shared it. TCRdb ran its own pipeline on the public reads, namely fastp trimming at Q25 and MiXCR clone calling, and kept in-frame beta chains. Rows are unified per CDR3 protein, each entry keeping the most common DNA and genes. What appears here as the V and J calls and clone size reflects TCRdb's work, not the paper's. Counted in this sample were fewer than 650,000 distinct CDR3 sequences; 16% of them appeared once. Of the sample, 9.5% to 15% falls within the top ten clones.

CDR1 and CDR2 are read off the germline V gene as SGHRS and YFSETQ. Its CDR3 holds 15 amino acids, cysteine through phenylalanine. Just CDR3 DNA is preserved here, 45 bases in frame from base 1. This clonotype turned up a few times. Its antigen remains unidentified. One base away lies a much larger clone, so this may be a sequencing read error. These records were also assigned to another study, of T cells in Graves' hyperthyroidism and ophthalmopathy. From that second study: A patient counted as having stable Graves' hyperthyroidism if no progression to ophthalmopathy occurred over 18 months of follow-up. Hyperthyroidism patients were newly diagnosed, with disease duration under 2 months, and aged 18 to 65 years. The study excluded patients with uncontrolled infections, other autoimmune diseases, pregnancy or lactation. Diagnoses were based on clinical symptoms, serum thyroxine and TRAb, thyroid ultrasound and orbital computed tomography. A first-round RT-PCR of the TCR CDR3 used the HTBI primer set with the Qiagen OneStep RT-PCR kit. Most expanded thyroid clonotypes (frequency above 0.001) were also detected in blood, a finding suggesting that blood repertoires may reflect thyroid immune responses. In cross-validation, a model built on a 13 V-J signature told ophthalmopathy apart from stable hyperthyroidism with 85% to 90% sensitivity and approximately 81% specificity, and in testing the same model reached 80%/75%. In validation, the model predicted progression to ophthalmopathy a median of roughly 6.2 months before onset, with approximately 71% sensitivity and nearly 75% specificity. To identify TCR V-J signatures that set the groups apart, the researchers used a discovery cohort of roughly 100 patients, made up of approximately 43 with Graves' ophthalmopathy and 57 with stable Graves' hyperthyroidism. Prospective prediction of ophthalmopathy was tested in an independent validation cohort of 18 to 20 hyperthyroidism patients and 15 to 17 patients who later progressed to ophthalmopathy. The 85 to 100 discovery patients were divided at random into training and test sets in a 7:3 ratio. In roughly six Graves' hyperthyroidism patients, the study also compared T-cell repertoires from thyroid tissue with T-cell repertoires from blood. Following sampling, methimazole starting at 30 mg daily was given to hyperthyroidism patients, and high-dose intravenous methylprednisolone was given to ophthalmopathy patients. The libraries were constructed in a second round of multiplex PCR and then size-selected and purified. Libraries were sequenced paired-end with 100 bp reads on an Illumina HiSeq2000. Raw data were processed with SOAPnuke, discarding reads with adapters, uncalled bases, mean Phred below 15, or no exact constant-primer or identifier match. COPE v1.2.5 was used to merge the high-quality paired reads, and each unique nucleotide sequence was defined as a clonotype. MiTCR v1.1 was used to align clonotypes to the IMGT TRBV, TRBD and TRBJ reference segments. Analysis was restricted to V-J combinations with a frequency above 0.0001, which covered roughly 99% of repertoires. A TCS score was defined as the ratio between F50 (clonal expansion) and ExV (chaos), using BLOSUM62-based TCRdist between CDR3 peptides within each V-J. Welch's t-statistics and random forest reduced 500 to 650 V-J features to fewer than 15, which were used in a naive Bayes classifier (R e1071). No statistical method was used to fix the sample size in advance, and group allocation was not hidden from the investigators. TCR Vbeta CDR3 sequencing of 130 to 150 peripheral blood samples (about 45 ophthalmopathy, 75 to 85 hyperthyroidism and approximately 17 progressor patients) is reported in the paper.

The source material was peripheral blood mononuclear cells (PBMCs), sampled at new diagnosis, from a patient treated with antithyroid drugs. The rearrangement combines TRBV5-1 with TRBJ2-1; TRBD2 could be the D gene, as 5 bases match. This receptor was obtained from a young man with Graves disease. Donor details come from another sample of the same person, matched by shared clones. CDR3 protein: CASSWGEEANNERFF. The base sequence is TGCGCCAGCAGCTGGGGAGAGGAGGCCAACAATGAGCGGTTCTTC.